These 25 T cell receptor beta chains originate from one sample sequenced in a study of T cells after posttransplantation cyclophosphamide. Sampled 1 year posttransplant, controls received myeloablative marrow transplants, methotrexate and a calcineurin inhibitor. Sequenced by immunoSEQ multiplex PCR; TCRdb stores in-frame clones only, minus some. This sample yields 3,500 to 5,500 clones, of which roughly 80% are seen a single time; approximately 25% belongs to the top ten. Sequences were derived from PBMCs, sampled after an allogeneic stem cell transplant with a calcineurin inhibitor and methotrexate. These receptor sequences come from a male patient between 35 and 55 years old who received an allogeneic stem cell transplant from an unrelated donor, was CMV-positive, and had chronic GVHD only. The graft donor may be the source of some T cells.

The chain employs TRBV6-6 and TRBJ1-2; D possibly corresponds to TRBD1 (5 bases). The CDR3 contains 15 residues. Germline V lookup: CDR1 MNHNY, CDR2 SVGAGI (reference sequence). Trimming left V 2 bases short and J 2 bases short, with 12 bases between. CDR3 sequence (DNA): TGTGCCAGCAGTTACGATAGGGGATTCAACTATGGCTACACCTTC. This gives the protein CASSYDRGFNYGYTF.

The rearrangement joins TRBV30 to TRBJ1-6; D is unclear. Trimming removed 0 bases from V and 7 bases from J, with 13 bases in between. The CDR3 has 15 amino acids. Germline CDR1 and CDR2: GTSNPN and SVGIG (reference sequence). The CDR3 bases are TGTGCCTGGAGTGTACGGAAGGGCGGGAATTCACCCCTCCACTTT. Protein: CAWSVRKGGNSPLHF.

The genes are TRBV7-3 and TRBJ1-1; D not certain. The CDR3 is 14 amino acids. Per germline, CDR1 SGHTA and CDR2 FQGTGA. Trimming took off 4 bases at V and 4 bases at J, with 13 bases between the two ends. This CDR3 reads CASSSGLLATEAFF. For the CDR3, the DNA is TGTGCCAGCAGCTCCGGGTTATTGGCCACTGAAGCTTTCTTT.

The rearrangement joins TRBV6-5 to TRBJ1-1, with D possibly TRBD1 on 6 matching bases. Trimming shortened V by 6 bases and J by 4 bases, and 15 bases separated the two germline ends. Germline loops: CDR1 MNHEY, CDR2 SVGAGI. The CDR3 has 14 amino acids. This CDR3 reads CASRYREGGTEAFF. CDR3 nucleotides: TGTGCCAGCAGGTACAGGGAGGGGGGCACTGAAGCTTTCTTT.

CDR3 in DNA: TGCGCCAGCAGCTGGCCTGGGGGCGCGAACACTGAAGCTTTCTTT. Its translation is CASSWPGGANTEAFF. V gene TRBV5-1 combines with J gene TRBJ1-1; D possibly corresponds to TRBD1 (6 bases). V was pared by 3 bases and J by 1 base, with 13 bases between. The germline V gene encodes CDR1 SGHRS and CDR2 YFSETQ. The CDR3 sequence is 15 residues long.

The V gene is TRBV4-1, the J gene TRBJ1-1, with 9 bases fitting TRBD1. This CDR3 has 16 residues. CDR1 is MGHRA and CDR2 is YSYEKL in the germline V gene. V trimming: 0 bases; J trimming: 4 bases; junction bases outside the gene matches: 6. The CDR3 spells CASSQDADRGSTEAFF. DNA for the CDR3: TGCGCCAGCAGCCAAGATGCGGACAGGGGATCCACTGAAGCTTTCTTT.

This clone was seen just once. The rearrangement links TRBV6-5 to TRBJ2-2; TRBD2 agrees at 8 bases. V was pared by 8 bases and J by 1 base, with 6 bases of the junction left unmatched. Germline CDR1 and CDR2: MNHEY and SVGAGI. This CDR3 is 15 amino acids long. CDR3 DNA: TGTGCCAGCGCGCGGGGGGAGTGGAACACCGGGGAGCTGTTTTTT. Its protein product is CASARGEWNTGELFF.

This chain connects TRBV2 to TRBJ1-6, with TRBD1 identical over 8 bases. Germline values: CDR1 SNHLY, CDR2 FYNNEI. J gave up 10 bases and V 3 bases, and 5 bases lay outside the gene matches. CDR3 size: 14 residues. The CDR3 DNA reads TGTGCCAGCAGTGAGACAGGGGATTCGTCACCCCTCCACTTT. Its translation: CASSETGDSSPLHF.

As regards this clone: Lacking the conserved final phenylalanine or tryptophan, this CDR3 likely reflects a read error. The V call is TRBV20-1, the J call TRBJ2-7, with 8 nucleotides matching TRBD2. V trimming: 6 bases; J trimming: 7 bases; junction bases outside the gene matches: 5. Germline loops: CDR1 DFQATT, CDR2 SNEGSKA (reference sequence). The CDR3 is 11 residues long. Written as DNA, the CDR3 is TGCAGTGCCATAGCGGGACGGGAGCAGTACCTC. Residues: CSAIAGREQYL.

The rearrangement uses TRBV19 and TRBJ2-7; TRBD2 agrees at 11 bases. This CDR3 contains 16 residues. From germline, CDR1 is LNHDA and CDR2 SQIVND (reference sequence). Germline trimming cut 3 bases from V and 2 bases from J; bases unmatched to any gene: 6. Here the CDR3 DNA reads TGTGCCAGTAGTATCGGAGTAGCGGGAGGGACCTACGAGCAGTACTTC. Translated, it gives CASSIGVAGGTYEQYF.

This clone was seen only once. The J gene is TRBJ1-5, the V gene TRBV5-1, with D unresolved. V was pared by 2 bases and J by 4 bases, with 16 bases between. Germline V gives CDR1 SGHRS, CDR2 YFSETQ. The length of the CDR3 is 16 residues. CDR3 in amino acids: CASSFSSTAENQPQHF. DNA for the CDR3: TGCGCCAGCAGCTTTTCTTCCACAGCGGAAAATCAGCCCCAGCATTTT.

The CDR3 nucleotides read TGCAGCACCCGAAGGCAGCGGGGGGGCTCGAATGAGCAGTTCTTC. It encodes CSTRRQRGGSNEQFF. This sequence joins TRBV29-1 and TRBJ2-1; TRBD2 aligns across 10 bases. Germline values: CDR1 SQVTM, CDR2 ANQGSEA. This CDR3 spans 15 amino acids. Trimming took 8 bases from V and 7 from J; bases not matched to a gene: 14.

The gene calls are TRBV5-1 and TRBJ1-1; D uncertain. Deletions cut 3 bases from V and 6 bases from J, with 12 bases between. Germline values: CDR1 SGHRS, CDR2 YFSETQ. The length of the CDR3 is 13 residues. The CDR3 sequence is CASSYGLDPEAFF. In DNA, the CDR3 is TGCGCCAGCAGCTATGGCCTAGACCCTGAAGCTTTCTTT.

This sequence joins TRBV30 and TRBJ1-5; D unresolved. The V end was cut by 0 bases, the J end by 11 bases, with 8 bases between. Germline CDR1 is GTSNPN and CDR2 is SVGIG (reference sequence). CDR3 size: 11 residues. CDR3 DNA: TGTGCCTGGAGTGTAGAACAGTCCCAGCATTTT. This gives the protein CAWSVEQSQHF. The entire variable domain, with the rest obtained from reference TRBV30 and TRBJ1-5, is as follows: SQTIHQWPATLVQPVGSPLSLECTVEGTSNPNLYWYRQAAGRGLQLLFYSVGIGQISSEVPQNLSASRPQDRQFILSSKKLLLSDSGFYLCAWSVEQSQHFGDGTRLSIL.

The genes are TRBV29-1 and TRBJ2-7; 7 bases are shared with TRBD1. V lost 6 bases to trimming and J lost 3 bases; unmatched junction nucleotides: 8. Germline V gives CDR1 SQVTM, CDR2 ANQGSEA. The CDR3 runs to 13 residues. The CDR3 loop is CSVLGGQNYEQYF. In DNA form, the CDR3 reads TGCAGCGTCTTAGGGGGACAGAACTACGAGCAGTACTTC.

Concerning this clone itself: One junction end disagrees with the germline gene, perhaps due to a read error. CDR3 residues: CASSQSRTGGNAGELFF. CDR3 nucleotide sequence: TGCGCCAGCAGCCAATCCAGGACAGGGGGGAACGCCGGGGAGCTGTTTTTT. The J gene is TRBJ2-2, the V gene TRBV4-1, with 10 bases matching TRBD1. The CDR3 is 17 residues long. CDR1 MGHRA and CDR2 YSYEKL come from the germline V gene.

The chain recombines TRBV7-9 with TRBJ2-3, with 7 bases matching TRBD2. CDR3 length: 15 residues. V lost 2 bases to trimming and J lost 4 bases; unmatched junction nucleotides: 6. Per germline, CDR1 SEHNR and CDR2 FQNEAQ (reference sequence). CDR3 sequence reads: CASSLFTGGSDTQYF. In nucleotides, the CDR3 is TGTGCCAGCAGCTTATTCACGGGGGGATCAGATACGCAGTATTTT.

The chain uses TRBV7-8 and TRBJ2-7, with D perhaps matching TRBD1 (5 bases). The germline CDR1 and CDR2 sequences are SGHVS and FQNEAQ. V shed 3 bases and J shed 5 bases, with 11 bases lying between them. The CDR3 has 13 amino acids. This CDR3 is CASSFSGFNEQYF. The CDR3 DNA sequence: TGTGCCAGCAGCTTTTCAGGGTTCAACGAGCAGTACTTC.

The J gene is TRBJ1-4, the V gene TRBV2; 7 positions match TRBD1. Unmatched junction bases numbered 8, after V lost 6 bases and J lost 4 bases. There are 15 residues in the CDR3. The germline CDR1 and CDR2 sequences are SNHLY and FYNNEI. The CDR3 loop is CASSPWTGYNEKLFF. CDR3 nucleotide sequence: TGTGCCAGCAGCCCCTGGACAGGATATAATGAAAAACTGTTTTTT.

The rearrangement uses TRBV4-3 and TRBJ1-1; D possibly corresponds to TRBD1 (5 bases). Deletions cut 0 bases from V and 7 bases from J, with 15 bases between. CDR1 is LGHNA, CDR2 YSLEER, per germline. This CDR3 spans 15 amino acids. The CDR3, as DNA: TGCGCCAGCAGCCAAGATAGTTCTGTGGGGCTTGAAGCTTTCTTT. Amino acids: CASSQDSSVGLEAFF.

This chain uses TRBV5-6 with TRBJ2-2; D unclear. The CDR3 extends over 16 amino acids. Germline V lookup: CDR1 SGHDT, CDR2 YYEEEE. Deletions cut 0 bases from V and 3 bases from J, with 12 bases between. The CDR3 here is CASSLEWAPDTGELFF. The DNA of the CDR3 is TGTGCCAGCAGCTTGGAGTGGGCGCCCGACACCGGGGAGCTGTTTTTT.

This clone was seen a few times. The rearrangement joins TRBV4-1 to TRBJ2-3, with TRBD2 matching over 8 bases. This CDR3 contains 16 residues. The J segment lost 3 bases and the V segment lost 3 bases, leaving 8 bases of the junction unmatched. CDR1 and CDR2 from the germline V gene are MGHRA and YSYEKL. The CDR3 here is CASSHGGGGLTDTQYF. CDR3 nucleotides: TGCGCCAGCAGCCATGGTGGCGGGGGGCTGACAGATACGCAGTATTTT.

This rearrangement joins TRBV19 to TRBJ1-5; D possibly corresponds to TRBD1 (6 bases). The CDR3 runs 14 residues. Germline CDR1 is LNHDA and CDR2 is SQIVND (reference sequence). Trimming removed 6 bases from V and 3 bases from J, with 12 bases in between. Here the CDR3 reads CASSLRDTNQPQHF. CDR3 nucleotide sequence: TGTGCCAGTAGCCTCCGGGACACCAATCAGCCCCAGCATTTT.

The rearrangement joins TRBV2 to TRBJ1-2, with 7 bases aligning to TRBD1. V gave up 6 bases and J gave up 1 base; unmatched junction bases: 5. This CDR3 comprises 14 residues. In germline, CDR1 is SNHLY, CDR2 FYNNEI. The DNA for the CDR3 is TGTGCCAGCAGAGGGGGCGCAGTTAACTATGGCTACACCTTC. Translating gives CASRGGAVNYGYTF. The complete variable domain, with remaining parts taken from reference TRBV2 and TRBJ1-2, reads EPEVTQTPSHQVTQMGQEVILRCVPISNHLYFYWYRQILGQKVEFLVSFYNNEISEKSEIFDDQFSVERPDGSNFTLKIRSTKLEDSAMYFCASRGGAVNYGYTFGSGTRLTVV.

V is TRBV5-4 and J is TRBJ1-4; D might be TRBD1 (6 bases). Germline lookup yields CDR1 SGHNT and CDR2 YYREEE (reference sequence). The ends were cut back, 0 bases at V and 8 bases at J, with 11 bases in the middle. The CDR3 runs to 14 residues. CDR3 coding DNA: TGTGCCAGCAGCTTGGATGCAGGGGCGGAAAAACTGTTTTTT. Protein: CASSLDAGAEKLFF.